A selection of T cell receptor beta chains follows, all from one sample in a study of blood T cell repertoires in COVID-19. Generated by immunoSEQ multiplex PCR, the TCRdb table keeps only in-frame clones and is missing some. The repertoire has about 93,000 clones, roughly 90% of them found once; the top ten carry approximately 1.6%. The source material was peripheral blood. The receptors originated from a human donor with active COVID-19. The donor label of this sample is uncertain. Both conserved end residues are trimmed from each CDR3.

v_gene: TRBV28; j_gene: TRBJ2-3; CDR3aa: ASSSGLAYTDTQY
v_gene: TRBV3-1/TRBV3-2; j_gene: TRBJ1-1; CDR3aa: ASSQGSGSLTEAF
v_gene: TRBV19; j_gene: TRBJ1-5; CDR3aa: ASSTRLGQIVSNQPQH
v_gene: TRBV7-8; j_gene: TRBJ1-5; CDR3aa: ASSLGAGSSNQPQH
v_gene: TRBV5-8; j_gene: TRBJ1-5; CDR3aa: ASSLAGQGAQPQH
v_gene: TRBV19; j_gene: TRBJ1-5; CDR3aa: ASSKSFNQPQH
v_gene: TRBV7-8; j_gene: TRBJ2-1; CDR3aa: ASSLERLAGGTNEQF
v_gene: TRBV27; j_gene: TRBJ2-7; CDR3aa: ASSPGTGPGGHEQY
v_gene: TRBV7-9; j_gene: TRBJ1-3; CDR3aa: ASSNSGTGGSGNTIY
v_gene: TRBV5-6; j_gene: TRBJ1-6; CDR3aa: ASSMGTGPYNSPLH
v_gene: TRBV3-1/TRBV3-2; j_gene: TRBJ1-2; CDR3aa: ASSDLGGGYT
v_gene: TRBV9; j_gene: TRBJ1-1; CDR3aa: ASSVGSIPPNTEAF
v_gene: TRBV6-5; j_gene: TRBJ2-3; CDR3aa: ASQGGSTDTQY
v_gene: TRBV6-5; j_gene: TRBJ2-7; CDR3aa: ASSPGGTGVQQY
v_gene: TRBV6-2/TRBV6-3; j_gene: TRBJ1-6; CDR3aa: ASSYDAAAGDKGSPLH
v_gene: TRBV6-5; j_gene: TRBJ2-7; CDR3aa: ASTPGRGGYEQY
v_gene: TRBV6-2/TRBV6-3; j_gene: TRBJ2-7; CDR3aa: ASSYSRGVLEQY
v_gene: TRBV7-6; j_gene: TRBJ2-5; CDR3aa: ASSLVPGTSGGYQETQY
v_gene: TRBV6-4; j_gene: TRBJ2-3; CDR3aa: ASSVSGGASDTQY
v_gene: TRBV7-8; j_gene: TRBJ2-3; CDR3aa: ASSSTHTGLATDTQY
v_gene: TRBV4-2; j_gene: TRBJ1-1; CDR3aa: ASSQDAWRVNTEAF
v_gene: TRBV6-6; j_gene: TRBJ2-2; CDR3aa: ASRPVGGDTGELF
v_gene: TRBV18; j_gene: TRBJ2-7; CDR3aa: ASSPGTSGEQY
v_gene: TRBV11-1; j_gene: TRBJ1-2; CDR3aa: ASSSPTGTDYGYT
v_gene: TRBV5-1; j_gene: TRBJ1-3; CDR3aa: ASSQGAVGNTIY
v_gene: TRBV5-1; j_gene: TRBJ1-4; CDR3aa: ASSSYDSEKLF
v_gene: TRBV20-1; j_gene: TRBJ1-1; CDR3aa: SAPRGTEAF
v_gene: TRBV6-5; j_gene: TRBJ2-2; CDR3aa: ASRRQVTNTGELF
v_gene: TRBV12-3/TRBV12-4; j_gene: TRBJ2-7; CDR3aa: ASSRGGSLEQY
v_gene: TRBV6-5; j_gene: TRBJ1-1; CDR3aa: ASSYSPGPTEAF
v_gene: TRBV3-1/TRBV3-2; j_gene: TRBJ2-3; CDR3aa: ASSLRQRGPPDTQY
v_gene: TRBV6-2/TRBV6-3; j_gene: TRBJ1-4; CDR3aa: ASSSLRGSATNEKLF
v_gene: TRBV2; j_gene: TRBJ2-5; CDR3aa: ASSEVRGAETQY
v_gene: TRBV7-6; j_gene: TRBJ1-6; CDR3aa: ASSLARGSNSPLH
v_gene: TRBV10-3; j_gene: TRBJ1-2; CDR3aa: AIRGEGYGYT
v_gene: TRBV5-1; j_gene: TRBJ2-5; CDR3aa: ASSLGQLQETQY
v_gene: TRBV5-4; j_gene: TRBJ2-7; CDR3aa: ASSLWTGSNEQY
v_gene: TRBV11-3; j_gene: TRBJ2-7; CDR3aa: ASSLITGSLLLYEQY
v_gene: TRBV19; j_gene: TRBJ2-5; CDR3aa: ASSLDRAGRETQY
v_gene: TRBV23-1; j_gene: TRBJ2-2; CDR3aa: ASSKKGQGTTGELF
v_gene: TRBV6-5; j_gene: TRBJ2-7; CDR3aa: ASSSDRGSYEQY
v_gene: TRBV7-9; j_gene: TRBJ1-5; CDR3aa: ASSLVFGTGGNSNQPQH
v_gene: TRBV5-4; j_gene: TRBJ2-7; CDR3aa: ASSAGTVSSYEQY
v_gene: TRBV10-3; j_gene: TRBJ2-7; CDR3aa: AISQLGPYEQY
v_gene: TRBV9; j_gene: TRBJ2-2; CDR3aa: ASSGGDRVYPTGELF
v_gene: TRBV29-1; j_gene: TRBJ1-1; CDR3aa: QSRGYRDTEAF
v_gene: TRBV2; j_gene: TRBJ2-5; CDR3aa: ASRTIGNQETQY
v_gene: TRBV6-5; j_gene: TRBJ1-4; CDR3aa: ASTHQGARLEKLF
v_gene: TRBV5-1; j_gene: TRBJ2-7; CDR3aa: ASSNPLQGAVLKRGYEQY
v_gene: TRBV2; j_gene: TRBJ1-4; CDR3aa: ASSEGDATNEKLF
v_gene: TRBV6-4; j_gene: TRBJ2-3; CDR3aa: ASRRTGKNTDTQY
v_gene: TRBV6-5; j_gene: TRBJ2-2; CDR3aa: ASSYSNGGELF
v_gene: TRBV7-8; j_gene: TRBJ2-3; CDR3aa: ASSRGISGTDTQY
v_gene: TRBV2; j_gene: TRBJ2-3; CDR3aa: ASKIPGLGLLGDTQY
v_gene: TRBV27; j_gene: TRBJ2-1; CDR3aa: ASSWVGGNEQF
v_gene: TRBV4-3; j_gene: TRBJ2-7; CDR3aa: ASSPTGDEGDYEQY
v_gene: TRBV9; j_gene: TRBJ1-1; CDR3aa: ASSVGQQNTEAF
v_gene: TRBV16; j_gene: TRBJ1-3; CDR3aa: ASSGGSGNTIY
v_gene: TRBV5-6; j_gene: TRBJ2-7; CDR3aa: ASSLRSIGEWGYEQY